Each of the 28 T cell receptor beta chains below was sequenced from the same sample in a study of blood T cell repertoires in COVID-19. TCRdb keeps only in-frame clones here, not all; method: immunoSEQ multiplex PCR. There are around 140,000 clones in the sample; roughly two thirds occur only once, and 1.9% lies in the top ten. The sequencing sample was made of peripheral blood. Source of these receptors: an older woman with acute or convalescent COVID-19.

The rearrangement joins TRBV19 to TRBJ1-1, with a possible D match to TRBD1 (6 bases). The germline CDR1 and CDR2 sequences are LNHDA and SQIVND (reference sequence). The CDR3 runs 16 residues. Trimming left V 5 bases short and J 0 bases short, with 16 bases between. As DNA, the CDR3 is TGTGCCAGTAGTTCATCTCGGACAGCAGTGAACACTGAAGCTTTCTTT. Translation: CASSSSRTAVNTEAFF.

Only a few counts were recorded for this clone. V is TRBV10-2 and J is TRBJ2-1; TRBD1 aligns across 7 bases. Germline CDR1 and CDR2: WSHSY and SAAADI. This CDR3 comprises 15 residues. With 4 bases clipped from V and 2 bases from J, the junction kept 5 bases outside the gene matches. CDR3 DNA sequence: TGCGCCAGCAGTGGCGCGGACAGGACCTACAATGAGCAGTTCTTC. Translating it yields CASSGADRTYNEQFF.

This clone was seen more than once but under ten times. This chain uses TRBV5-1 with TRBJ2-7; 12 bases are shared with TRBD2. V gave up 4 bases and J gave up 7 bases; unmatched junction bases: 9. Germline loops: CDR1 SGHRS, CDR2 YFSETQ. The CDR3 length is 15 residues. The CDR3 region is CASSLLAGGPREQYF. The CDR3 bases are TGCGCCAGCAGCCTTCTAGCGGGGGGGCCGCGAGAGCAGTACTTC.

The gene calls are TRBV24-1 and TRBJ2-1; a possible D gene is TRBD1 (6 bases). Germline-derived CDR1 and CDR2 are KGHDR and SFDVKD. The CDR3 is 16 residues long. The V and J ends lost 1 base and 7 bases respectively, with 16 bases between them. The CDR3, as DNA: TGTGCCACCAGTGATTTAGTGTTTGGGGGCGGGAATGAGCAGTTCTTC. Protein: CATSDLVFGGGNEQFF.

Note on this clone: Other DNA sequences in the sample encode the same CDR3. This chain joins TRBV11-2 and TRBJ2-7; weak D call: TRBD1 (5 bases). V lost 1 base and J lost 1, with 5 bases in between. CDR3 size: 13 residues. Germline V gene lookup returns CDR1 SGHAT and CDR2 FQNNGV. As DNA, the CDR3 is TGTGCCAGCAGCTTAGGACAGTCCTACGAGCAGTACTTC. Protein product: CASSLGQSYEQYF.

The genes are TRBV5-4 and TRBJ2-3; 8 bases are a match to TRBD1. V was pared by 4 bases and J by 4 bases, with 5 bases of the junction left unmatched. This CDR3 is 14 amino acids long. Germline V lookup: CDR1 SGHNT, CDR2 YYREEE (reference sequence). The DNA of the CDR3 is TGTGCCAGCAGCACCCAGGGGGCGGCAGATACGCAGTATTTT. Protein sequence: CASSTQGAADTQYF.

The chain uses TRBV24-1 and TRBJ2-3, with 7 bases matching TRBD2. The junction had 2 bases not matched to a gene; V was cut back by 7 bases and J by 8 bases. This CDR3 is 11 amino acids long. Germline V gene sequence: CDR1 KGHDR, CDR2 SFDVKD. The CDR3 sequence: CATRRGGTQYF. The CDR3 coding sequence is TGTGCCACCAGGCGCGGGGGTACGCAGTATTTT.

By sample share, this clone is medium-sized (0.01 to 0.1%). This chain links TRBV6-2 or TRBV6-3 with TRBJ2-1; 10 bases are a match to TRBD2. There are 17 residues in the CDR3. The V and J ends lost 5 bases and 0 bases, in that order; junction bases with no gene match: 7. CDR1 and CDR2 (germline): MNHEY, SVGEGT. CDR3 amino acids: CASSKRTSGSSYNEQFF. The CDR3 coding sequence is TGTGCCAGCAGTAAACGGACTAGCGGAAGCTCCTACAATGAGCAGTTCTTC.

J is TRBJ1-4 and V is TRBV2; 9 nucleotides align to TRBD1. The length of the CDR3 is 15 residues. Germline V CDR1 and CDR2: SNHLY, FYNNEI. V dropped 8 bases and J dropped 8; count of bases not matched to a gene: 12. The CDR3 region is CASAKKQGAGEKLFF. CDR3 sequence (DNA): TGTGCCAGCGCAAAGAAACAGGGGGCCGGGGAAAAACTGTTTTTT.

V is TRBV29-1 and J is TRBJ2-3; 9 bases agree with TRBD2. Per the germline V gene, CDR1 is SQVTM and CDR2 is ANQGSEA. The ends lost 6 bases at V and 7 bases at J; junction bases unmatched: 11. This CDR3 has 14 amino acids. The CDR3 nucleotides are TGCAGCGTCAACACCGGGACTAGCCTGTATACGCAGTATTTT. As protein: CSVNTGTSLYTQYF.

The chain employs TRBV30 and TRBJ1-3; weak D call: TRBD1 (5 bases). This CDR3 comprises 15 residues. CDR1 GTSNPN and CDR2 SVGIG come from the germline V gene (reference sequence). Trimming removed 0 bases from V and 6 bases from J, with 15 bases in between. CDR3 nucleotide sequence: TGTGCCTGGAGTGTTGGGGGGTTAGGCTCAAACACCATATATTTT. Translating it yields CAWSVGGLGSNTIYF.

This chain links TRBV6-5 with TRBJ1-1, with a tentative D call TRBD1 (5 bases). The CDR3 is 16 residues long. Germline CDR1 reads MNHEY; CDR2 reads SVGAGI. V gave up 2 bases and J gave up 0 bases, with 13 bases separating them. The CDR3 is CASSYPNWGVNTEAFF. For the CDR3, the DNA is TGTGCCAGCAGTTACCCTAACTGGGGGGTGAACACTGAAGCTTTCTTT.

This clone came up once. V and J are TRBV2 and TRBJ1-4, with 7 bases aligning to TRBD1. Per germline, CDR1 SNHLY and CDR2 FYNNEI. V shed 6 bases and J 7 bases; nucleotides not matched to a gene: 5. The CDR3 extends over 13 amino acids. The CDR3 spells CASSDRVLEKLFF. Written as DNA, the CDR3 is TGTGCCAGCAGCGACAGGGTGCTTGAAAAACTGTTTTTT.

The rearrangement links TRBV5-5 to TRBJ2-1; possibly TRBD1 for D (6 bases). The CDR3 sequence is 15 residues long. Per the germline V gene, CDR1 is SGHKS and CDR2 is YYEKEE (reference sequence). Trimming took 3 bases from V and 0 from J, leaving 10 bases between them. The CDR3 loop is CASSSQGSSYNEQFF. CDR3 coding DNA: TGTGCCAGCAGCTCTCAGGGGAGCTCCTACAATGAGCAGTTCTTC.

The chain uses TRBV6-6 and TRBJ2-7; maybe TRBD1 (6 bases). CDR3 length equals 12 residues. Per germline, CDR1 MNHNY and CDR2 SVGAGI (reference sequence). Trimming took off 6 bases at V and 4 bases at J, with 10 bases between the two ends. The chain's CDR3 is CASRPRGYEQYF. The CDR3, as DNA: TGTGCCAGCAGGCCCAGGGGTTACGAGCAGTACTTC.

V is TRBV28 and J is TRBJ1-2; the D gene is possibly TRBD1 (5 bases). The V end was cut by 3 bases, the J end by 8 bases, with 7 bases between. This CDR3 region has 11 residues. Germline loops: CDR1 MDHEN, CDR2 SYDVKM. This CDR3 reads CASSFQGGYTF. The CDR3 DNA reads as TGTGCCAGCAGTTTTCAGGGCGGCTACACCTTC.

The chain recombines TRBV28 with TRBJ2-5; 8 nucleotides line up with TRBD2. The CDR3 extends over 15 amino acids. The V segment lost 4 bases and the J segment 5 bases; nucleotides outside the gene matches: 9. Germline V lookup: CDR1 MDHEN, CDR2 SYDVKM. This CDR3 is CASSSRAGGRETQYF. The CDR3 nucleotides are TGTGCCAGCAGTTCCAGGGCGGGAGGTCGGGAGACCCAGTACTTC.

V gene TRBV7-2 combines with J gene TRBJ2-3; 7 nucleotides agree with TRBD2. CDR1 is SGHTA, CDR2 FQGNSA, per germline. CDR3 length: 15 amino acids. J was trimmed by 4 bases and V by 5 bases; bases with no gene match: 9. CDR3 sequence (DNA): TGTGCCAGCAGCGCGGTTGGACGGGGGGCAGATACGCAGTATTTT. Translating gives CASSAVGRGADTQYF.

V gene TRBV2 combines with J gene TRBJ2-2; 7 bases agree with TRBD1. The V gene's germline CDR1 is SNHLY and CDR2 FYNNEI. CDR3 length equals 15 residues. With 6 bases clipped from V and 0 bases from J, the junction kept 4 bases outside the gene matches. This CDR3 reads CASSRDRANTGELFF. Written as DNA, the CDR3 is TGTGCCAGCAGCCGAGACAGGGCGAACACCGGGGAGCTGTTTTTT.

This rearrangement joins TRBV5-6 to TRBJ2-5; tentative D call: TRBD1 (6 bases). V was trimmed by 4 bases and J by 5 bases, leaving 15 bases between them. The length of the CDR3 is 14 residues. Germline-derived CDR1 and CDR2 are SGHDT and YYEEEE. The CDR3 loop reads CASSVGQAWETQYF. The CDR3, as DNA: TGTGCCAGCAGCGTGGGACAAGCTTGGGAGACCCAGTACTTC.

This clone was counted once. This chain connects TRBV15 to TRBJ2-3; 10 bases are a match to TRBD2. CDR3 length: 16 amino acids. Germline lookup yields CDR1 LNHNV and CDR2 YYDKDF (reference sequence). The V gene end was trimmed by 9 bases and the J gene end by 2 bases; junction bases not matched to a gene: 11. The CDR3 DNA is TGTGCCACGCGAAAAGCGGGAGGGTCCTCCACAGATACGCAGTATTTT. Translated, it gives CATRKAGGSSTDTQYF.

The sample holds a few counts of this clone. The chain combines TRBV29-1 with TRBJ1-1, with 7 bases fitting TRBD1. This CDR3 has 13 residues. CDR1 and CDR2 (germline): SQVTM, ANQGSEA. V lost 6 bases to trimming and J lost 1 base; unmatched junction nucleotides: 5. CDR3 protein: CSVRGQENTEAFF. The DNA for the CDR3 is TGCAGCGTGAGAGGACAGGAGAACACTGAAGCTTTCTTT.

The V call is TRBV4-1, the J call TRBJ2-2; D might be TRBD2 (5 bases). The CDR3 totals 12 residues. Trimming took off 4 bases at V and 7 bases at J, with 7 bases between the two ends. Germline V gene lookup returns CDR1 MGHRA and CDR2 YSYEKL. The CDR3 DNA reads TGCGCCAGCAGCCGAGGGAACGGGGAGCTGTTTTTT. Translation: CASSRGNGELFF.

The chain joins TRBV5-4 to TRBJ2-5; tentative D call: TRBD1 (5 bases). The CDR3 has 14 amino acids. The germline V gene encodes CDR1 SGHNT and CDR2 YYREEE (reference sequence). With 0 bases removed from V and 1 base from J, the gap between germline ends came to 7 bases. CDR3 loop: CASSLGGFQETQYF. DNA of the CDR3: TGTGCCAGCAGCTTGGGGGGCTTCCAAGAGACCCAGTACTTC.

The rearrangement links TRBV19 to TRBJ2-3; 9 bases match TRBD2. The length of the CDR3 is 15 residues. With 5 bases clipped from V and 4 bases from J, the junction kept 7 bases outside the gene matches. Germline V gene data show CDR1 as LNHDA and CDR2 as SQIVND (reference sequence). The chain's CDR3 is CASSVRGGGPDTQYF. For the CDR3, the DNA is TGTGCCAGTAGTGTGCGGGGGGGAGGGCCAGATACGCAGTATTTT.

Comment on this clone: The junction departs from the called germline gene at one end, perhaps through a read error. This chain joins TRBV2 and TRBJ1-6; D unclear. The CDR3 consists of 14 residues. CDR1 and CDR2 from the germline V gene are SNHLY and FYNNEI. In nucleotides, the CDR3 is TGTGCCGGCAGTGAAATGGTACGGAATTCACCCCTCCACTTT. Its translation: CAGSEMVRNSPLHF.

In this sample, this clone turned up a few times. CDR3 sequence reads: CASSFRTGLAYGYTF. CDR3 bases: TGTGCCAGCAGTTTTCGGACAGGGTTGGCCTATGGCTACACCTTC. The chain links TRBV27 to TRBJ1-2; 8 bases match TRBD1. The CDR3 length is 15 residues. The germline V gene encodes CDR1 MNHEY and CDR2 SMNVEV (reference sequence). V shed 3 bases and J 4 bases; nucleotides not matched to a gene: 7.

The J gene is TRBJ2-3, the V gene TRBV5-4, with unresolved D. This CDR3 has 15 residues. The V gene's germline CDR1 is SGHNT and CDR2 YYREEE (reference sequence). Trimming removed 0 bases from V and 5 bases from J, with 13 bases in between. The CDR3 DNA reads TGTGCCAGCAGCTTGGTCCCCACCCGAGTAGATACGCAGTATTTT. Its translation is CASSLVPTRVDTQYF. Together with reference TRBV5-4 and TRBJ2-3, the CDR3 gives the full variable domain: ETGVTQSPTHLIKTRGQQVTLRCSSQSGHNTVSWYQQALGQGPQFIFQYYREEENGRGNFPPRFSGLQFPNYSSELNVNALELDDSALYLCASSLVPTRVDTQYFGPGTRLTVL.